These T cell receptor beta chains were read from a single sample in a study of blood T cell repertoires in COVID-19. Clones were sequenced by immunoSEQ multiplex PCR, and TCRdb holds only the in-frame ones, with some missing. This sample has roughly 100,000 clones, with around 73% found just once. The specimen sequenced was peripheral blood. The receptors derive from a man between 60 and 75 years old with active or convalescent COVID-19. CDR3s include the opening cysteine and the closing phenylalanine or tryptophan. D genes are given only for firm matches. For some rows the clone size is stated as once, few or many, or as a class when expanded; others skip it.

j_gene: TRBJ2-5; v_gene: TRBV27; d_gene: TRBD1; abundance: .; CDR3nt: TGTGCCAGCATATACAGGGGGCTCCAAGAGACCCAGTACTTC; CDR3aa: CASIYRGLQETQYF
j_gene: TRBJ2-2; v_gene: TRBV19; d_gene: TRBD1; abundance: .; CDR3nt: TGTGCCAGCGGCCCAGACAGGGCGAACACCGGGGAGCTGTTTTTT; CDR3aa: CASGPDRANTGELFF
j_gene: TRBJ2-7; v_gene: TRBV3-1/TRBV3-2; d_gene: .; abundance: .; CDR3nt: TGTGCCAGCAGCCCCCCCGGGGGAGGTCGGAACGAGCAGTACTTC; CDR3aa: CASSPPGGGRNEQYF
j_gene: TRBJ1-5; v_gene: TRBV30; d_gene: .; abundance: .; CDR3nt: TGTGCCTGGAGTGTACTAGATAGGCTGGAAGAGCCCCAGCATTTT; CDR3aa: CAWSVLDRLEEPQHF
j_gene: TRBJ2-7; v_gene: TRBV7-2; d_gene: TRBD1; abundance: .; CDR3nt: TGTGCCAGCAGTTTGACGCCGGGACAGGTGAACTACGAGCAGTACTTC; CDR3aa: CASSLTPGQVNYEQYF
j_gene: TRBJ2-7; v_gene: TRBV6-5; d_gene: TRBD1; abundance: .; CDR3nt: TGTGCCAGCAGCCTGGAAGGACAGGGGGTTTACGAGCAGTACTTC; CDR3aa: CASSLEGQGVYEQYF
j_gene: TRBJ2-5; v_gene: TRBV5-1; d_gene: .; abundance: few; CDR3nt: TGCGCCAGCAGCCCGGCTAGGGGGGAGACCCAGTACTTC; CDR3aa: CASSPARGETQYF
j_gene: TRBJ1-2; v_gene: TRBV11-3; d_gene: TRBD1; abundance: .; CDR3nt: TGTGCCAGCACCGGGGACAGAAACTATGGCTACACCTTC; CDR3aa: CASTGDRNYGYTF
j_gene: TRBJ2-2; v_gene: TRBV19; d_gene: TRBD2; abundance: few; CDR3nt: TGTGCCAGTACCAAGAGGGCTAGCGGGGCTTTTATTGTGAACACCGGGGAGCTGTTTTTT; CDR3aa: CASTKRASGAFIVNTGELFF
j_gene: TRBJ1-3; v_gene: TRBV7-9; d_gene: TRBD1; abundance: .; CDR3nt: TGTGCCAGCAGCCAGACCGACAGGGCCTCTGGAAACACCATATATTTT; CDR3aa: CASSQTDRASGNTIYF
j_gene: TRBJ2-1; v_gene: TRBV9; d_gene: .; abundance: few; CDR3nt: TGTGCCAGCAGCGTACATAGCTCCTACAATGAGCAGTTCTTC; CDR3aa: CASSVHSSYNEQFF
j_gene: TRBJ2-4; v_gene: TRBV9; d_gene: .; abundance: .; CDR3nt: TGTGCCAGCAGCGTAGGAGATTCCGGAAACATTCAGTACTTC; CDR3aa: CASSVGDSGNIQYF
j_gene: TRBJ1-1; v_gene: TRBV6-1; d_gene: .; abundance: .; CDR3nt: TGTGCCAGCAGTGGGGGCCACACTGAAGCTTTCTTT; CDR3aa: CASSGGHTEAFF
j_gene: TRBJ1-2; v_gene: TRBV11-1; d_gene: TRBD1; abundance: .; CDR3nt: TGTGCCAGCAGCGTATCCAGGACAGGGATGGGTGGCTACACCTTC; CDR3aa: CASSVSRTGMGGYTF
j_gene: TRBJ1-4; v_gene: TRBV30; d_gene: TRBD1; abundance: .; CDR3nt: TGTGCCTGGAGTGTACCGGGACAGGGCCGCGGGAAACTGTTTTTT; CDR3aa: CAWSVPGQGRGKLFF
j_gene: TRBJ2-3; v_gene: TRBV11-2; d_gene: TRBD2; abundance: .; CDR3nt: TGTGCCAGCTCACAGAGGGCTAGCGGGAGCTTGGGTGATACGCAGTATTTT; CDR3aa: CASSQRASGSLGDTQYF
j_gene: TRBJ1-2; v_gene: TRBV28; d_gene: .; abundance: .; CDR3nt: TGTGCCAGCAGTACGCAGCCCGTGACGGGATATGGCTACACCTTC; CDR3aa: CASSTQPVTGYGYTF
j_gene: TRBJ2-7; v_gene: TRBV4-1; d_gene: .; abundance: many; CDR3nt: TGCGCCAGCAGCCAAATTGGGGACACCTACGAGCAGTACTTC; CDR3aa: CASSQIGDTYEQYF
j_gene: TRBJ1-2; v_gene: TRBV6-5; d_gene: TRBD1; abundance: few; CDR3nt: TGTGCCAGCAGTCCCAGAGGGACAGGGGACTATGGCTACACCTTC; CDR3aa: CASSPRGTGDYGYTF
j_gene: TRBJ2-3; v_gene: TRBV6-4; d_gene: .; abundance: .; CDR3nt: TGTGCCAGCAGTGACGGGAGGTTCTTAATCACAGATACGCAGTATTTT; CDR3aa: CASSDGRFLITDTQYF
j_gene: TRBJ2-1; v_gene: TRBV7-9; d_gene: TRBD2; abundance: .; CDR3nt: TGTGCCAGCATGTTTTCCGGACTAGCGGGCTACAATGAGCAGTTCTTC; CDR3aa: CASMFSGLAGYNEQFF
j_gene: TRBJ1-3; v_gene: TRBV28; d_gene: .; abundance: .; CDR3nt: TGTGCCAGCAGGCAGGGGACCCAGACAGTTCTATATTTT; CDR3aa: CASRQGTQTVLYF
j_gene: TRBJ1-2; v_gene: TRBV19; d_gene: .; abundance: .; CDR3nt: TGTGCCATTACAGGGTCTAACTATGGCTACACCTTC; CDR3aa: CAITGSNYGYTF
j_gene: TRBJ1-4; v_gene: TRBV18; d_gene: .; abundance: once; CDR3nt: TGTGCCAGCTCACCCGGACAGACTAATGAAAAACTGTTTTTT; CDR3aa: CASSPGQTNEKLFF
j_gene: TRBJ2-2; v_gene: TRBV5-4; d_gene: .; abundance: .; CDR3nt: TGTGCCAGCAGCTTGGGGAGCGGAAGGGACACCGGGGAGCTGTTTTTT; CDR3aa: CASSLGSGRDTGELFF
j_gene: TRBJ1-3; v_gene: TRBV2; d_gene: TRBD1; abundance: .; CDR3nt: TGTGCCAGCAGTGCTGACAGGGGAGGGGACACCATATATTTT; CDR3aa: CASSADRGGDTIYF
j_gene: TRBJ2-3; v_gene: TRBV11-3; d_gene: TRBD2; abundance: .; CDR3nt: TGTGCCAGCAGCGGGACTAGCGGGAGTTATACGCAGTATTTT; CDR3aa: CASSGTSGSYTQYF
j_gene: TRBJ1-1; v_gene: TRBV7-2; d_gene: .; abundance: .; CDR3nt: TGTGCCAGCAGCTTTTCGGGGGGGAACACTGAAGCTTTCTTT; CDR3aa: CASSFSGGNTEAFF
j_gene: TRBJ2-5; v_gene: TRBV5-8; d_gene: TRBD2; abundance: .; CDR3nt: TGTGCCACCAACCCCGGTACTAGCGTCGGGGAGACCCAGTACTTC; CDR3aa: CATNPGTSVGETQYF
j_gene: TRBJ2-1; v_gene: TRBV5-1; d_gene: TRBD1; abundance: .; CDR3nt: TGCGCCAGCAGCTTGCTGGGACAGGGGGCGGGTAATGAGCAGTTCTTC; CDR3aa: CASSLLGQGAGNEQFF
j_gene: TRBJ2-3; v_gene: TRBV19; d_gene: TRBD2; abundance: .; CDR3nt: TGTGCCAGTAGTCCGGGACTAGCGGGCCTCACAGATACGCAGTATTTT; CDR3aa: CASSPGLAGLTDTQYF
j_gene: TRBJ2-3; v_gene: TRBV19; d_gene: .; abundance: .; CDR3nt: TGTGCCAGTAGTTGGGAGGCCCGGTCAGATACGCAGTATTTT; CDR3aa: CASSWEARSDTQYF
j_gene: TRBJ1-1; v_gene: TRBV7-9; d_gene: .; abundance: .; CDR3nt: TGTGCCAGCAGCTTAGAAGGCACAGTAAACACTGAAGCTTTCTTT; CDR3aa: CASSLEGTVNTEAFF
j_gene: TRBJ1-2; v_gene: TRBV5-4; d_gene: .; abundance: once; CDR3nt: TGTGCCAGCAGCCTACAGGGCCTATCTAACTATGGCTACACCTTC; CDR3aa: CASSLQGLSNYGYTF
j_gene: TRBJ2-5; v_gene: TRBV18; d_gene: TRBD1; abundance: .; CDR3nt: TGTGCCAGCTCACCATTTCCAGGGGGAGAAGAGACCCAGTACTTC; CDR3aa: CASSPFPGGEETQYF
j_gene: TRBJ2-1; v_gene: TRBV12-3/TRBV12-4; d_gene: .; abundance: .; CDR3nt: TGTGCCAGCAGTTTATACAGAAACAATGAGCAGTTCTTC; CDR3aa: CASSLYRNNEQFF
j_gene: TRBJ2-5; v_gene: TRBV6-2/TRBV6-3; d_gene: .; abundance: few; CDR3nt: TGTGCCAGCAGTCCGGAGCGGGAGACCCAGTACTTC; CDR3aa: CASSPERETQYF
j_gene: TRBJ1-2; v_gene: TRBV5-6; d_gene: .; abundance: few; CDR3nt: TGTGCCAGCAGCCCCAGGGACTCTGGCTACACCTTC; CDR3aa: CASSPRDSGYTF
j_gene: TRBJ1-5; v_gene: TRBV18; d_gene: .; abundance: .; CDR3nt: TGTGCCAGCTCACCCAACGGGGGCAATCAGCCCCAGCATTTT; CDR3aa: CASSPNGGNQPQHF
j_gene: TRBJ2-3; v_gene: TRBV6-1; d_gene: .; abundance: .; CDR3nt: TGTGCCAGCAGTGAAGATCGGGCAGCCAAGGGGACAGATACGCAGTATTTT; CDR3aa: CASSEDRAAKGTDTQYF
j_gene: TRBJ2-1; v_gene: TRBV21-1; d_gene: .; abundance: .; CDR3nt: TGTGCCAGCAGCAACAGCTCCTACAATGAGCAGTTCTTC; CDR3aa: CASSNSSYNEQFF
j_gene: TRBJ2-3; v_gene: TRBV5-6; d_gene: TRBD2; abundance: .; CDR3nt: TGTGCCAGCAGCCCGTTAGCGGGAGTAGGGAAAGATACGCAGTATTTT; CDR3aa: CASSPLAGVGKDTQYF
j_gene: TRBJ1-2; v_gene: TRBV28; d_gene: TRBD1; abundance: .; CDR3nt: TGTGCCAGCAGTTTAACAGGGGGCTGGGGCTACACCTTC; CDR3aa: CASSLTGGWGYTF
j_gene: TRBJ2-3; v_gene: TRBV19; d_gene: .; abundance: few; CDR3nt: TGTGCCAGTAGTATGCAGGGGCACGAAGATACGCAGTATTTT; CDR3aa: CASSMQGHEDTQYF
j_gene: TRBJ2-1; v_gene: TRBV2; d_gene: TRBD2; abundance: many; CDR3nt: TGTGCCAGCAGCTTACTAGCGGGAGGAAGGAATGAGCAGTTCTTC; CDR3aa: CASSLLAGGRNEQFF
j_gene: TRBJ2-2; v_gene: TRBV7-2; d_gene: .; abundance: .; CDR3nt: TGTGCCAGCAGCTTTACAGGGTTAATAGGGGGCACCGGGGAGCTGTTTTTT; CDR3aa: CASSFTGLIGGTGELFF
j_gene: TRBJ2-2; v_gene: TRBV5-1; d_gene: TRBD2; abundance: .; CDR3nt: TGCGCCAGCAGCTTGTCGGTAGCGGGAACCACCGGGGAGCTGTTTTTT; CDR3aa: CASSLSVAGTTGELFF
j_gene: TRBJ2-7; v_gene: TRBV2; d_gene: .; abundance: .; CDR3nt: TGTGCCGTGAGCGAGGGGGAATCCTACGAGCAGTACTTC; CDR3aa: CAVSEGESYEQYF